Presented here are 27 T cell receptor beta chains from one specimen sequenced in a study of CXCR4 blockade with PD-1 therapy in pancreatic cancer. Only in-frame clones appear in the TCRdb table, and some are missing; sequencing was by immunoSEQ multiplex PCR. The table lists some 4,000 clones, 41% of them singletons. Specimen: tumor tissue. These receptors came from a human donor with pancreatic ductal adenocarcinoma.

CDR3 protein: CASSPRSSNYEQYF. DNA for the CDR3: TGTGCCAGCTCACCTCGTTCAAGCAACTACGAGCAGTACTTC. This chain uses TRBV18 with TRBJ2-7; D is unclear. CDR1 KGHSH and CDR2 LQKENI come from the germline V gene. Between the trimmed V and J ends, which lost 3 bases and 3 bases, there was a span of 12 bases. This CDR3 is 14 amino acids long. Variable domain in full (rest from reference TRBV18 and TRBJ2-7): NAGVMQNPRHLVRRRGQEARLRCSPMKGHSHVYWYRQLPEEGLKFMVYLQKENIIDESGMPKERFSAEFPKEGPSILRIQQVVRGDSAAYFCASSPRSSNYEQYFGPGTRLTVT.

This clone came up a few times. The rearrangement uses TRBV19 and TRBJ1-2; 7 bases fit TRBD1. The CDR3 covers 15 residues. Per the germline V gene, CDR1 is LNHDA and CDR2 is SQIVND (reference sequence). V dropped 2 bases and J dropped 2; count of bases not matched to a gene: 5. The CDR3 here is CASSIPGTVNYGYTF. In DNA, the CDR3 is TGTGCCAGTAGTATACCGGGGACAGTAAACTATGGCTACACCTTC.

This clone rates as medium-sized (0.01 to 0.1%). The J gene is TRBJ1-6, the V gene TRBV6-8, with D possibly TRBD1 on 5 matching bases. CDR1 is MNHGY and CDR2 is SAAAGT in the germline V gene. Trimming left V 7 bases short and J 10 bases short, with 17 bases between. The CDR3 runs 14 residues. This CDR3 is CASMQGVEKSPLHF. DNA of the CDR3: TGTGCCAGCATGCAAGGGGTGGAGAAATCACCCCTCCACTTT.

This clone was counted a few times. The chain carries TRBV30 and TRBJ1-1; 8 bases fit TRBD1. The V segment lost 8 bases and the J segment 0 bases; nucleotides outside the gene matches: 5. CDR3 length: 13 amino acids. Germline CDR1 GTSNPN, CDR2 SVGIG (reference sequence). The CDR3 DNA follows: TGTGCCCTCCGGACAGGGTTGAACACTGAAGCTTTCTTT. Translating gives CALRTGLNTEAFF. Full variable domain (rest looked up from reference TRBV30 and TRBJ1-1): SQTIHQWPATLVQPVGSPLSLECTVEGTSNPNLYWYRQAAGRGLQLLFYSVGIGQISSEVPQNLSASRPQDRQFILSSKKLLLSDSGFYLCALRTGLNTEAFFGQGTRLTVV.

The V and J genes are TRBV2 and TRBJ2-7; D uncertain. The ends were cut back, 2 bases at V and 2 bases at J, with 13 bases in the middle. The CDR3 length is 15 residues. Germline V lookup: CDR1 SNHLY, CDR2 FYNNEI. The CDR3 region is CASSERISSTYEQYF. The DNA of the CDR3 is TGTGCCAGCAGTGAACGGATTAGCTCCACCTACGAGCAGTACTTC.

V gene TRBV18 combines with J gene TRBJ2-5, with TRBD1 identical over 9 bases. Germline CDR1 and CDR2: KGHSH and LQKENI. The V segment lost 4 bases and the J segment 2 bases; nucleotides outside the gene matches: 5. This CDR3 is 15 amino acids long. This chain's CDR3 is CASSLTGQGQETQYF. The CDR3 coding sequence is TGTGCCAGCTCACTAACGGGACAGGGACAAGAGACCCAGTACTTC.

This sequence joins TRBV19 and TRBJ1-6; 7 nucleotides align to TRBD1. After removal of 4 bases from V and 9 bases from J, the junction contained 15 bases not matched to a gene. The CDR3 runs to 17 residues. The germline V gene has CDR1 LNHDA and CDR2 SQIVND (reference sequence). The CDR3 protein is CASSNLGGPGGSSPLHF. The CDR3 region has the DNA TGTGCCAGTAGTAACCTTGGTGGGCCAGGGGGAAGTTCACCCCTCCACTTT. The whole variable domain, filled in from reference TRBV19 and TRBJ1-6, reads DGGITQSPKYLFRKEGQNVTLSCEQNLNHDAMYWYRQDPGQGLRLIYYSQIVNDFQKGDIAEGYSVSREKKESFPLTVTSAQKNPTAFYLCASSNLGGPGGSSPLHFGNGTRLTVT.

This clone showed up just a few times. The chain couples TRBV6-1 to TRBJ1-5; D is uncertain. The CDR3 runs to 14 residues. Germline V CDR1 and CDR2: MNHNS, SASEGT. V was shortened by 1 base and J by 1 base, with 5 bases between the two germline ends. CDR3 in amino acids: CASSEGSSNQPQHF. CDR3 DNA sequence: TGTGCCAGCAGTGAAGGGTCGAGCAATCAGCCCCAGCATTTT.

The CDR3 DNA sequence: TGTGCCAGCTCACCACTTCGGCAGGGGGATACTCTCTCTGGAAACACCATATATTTT. It yields the protein CASSPLRQGDTLSGNTIYF. The chain carries TRBV18 and TRBJ1-3, with 7 nucleotides matching TRBD1. The CDR3 is made up of 19 amino acids. Germline V gene data show CDR1 as KGHSH and CDR2 as LQKENI. The V and J ends lost 1 base and 0 bases, in that order; junction bases with no gene match: 12.

V usage is TRBV18 and J usage is TRBJ2-1, with 9 bases that match TRBD2. With 5 bases clipped from V and 1 base from J, the junction kept 6 bases outside the gene matches. The CDR3 is 16 amino acids. The germline CDR1 and CDR2 sequences are KGHSH and LQKENI. The CDR3 bases are TGTGCCAGCTCATACTATAGCGGGGGTTCCTACAATGAGCAGTTCTTC. Its translation: CASSYYSGGSYNEQFF.

This clone was found a few times. The chain employs TRBV9 and TRBJ2-1, with 10 bases aligning to TRBD2. The CDR3 totals 16 residues. Losses at the gene ends were 4 bases for V and 5 bases for J; bases not matched to a gene: 9. The germline V gene has CDR1 SGDLS and CDR2 YYNGEE. This CDR3 reads CASSTRLAGGNNEQFF. The CDR3 region has the DNA TGTGCCAGCAGCACTCGACTAGCGGGCGGGAACAATGAGCAGTTCTTC.

The count of this clone is one. V and J are TRBV19 and TRBJ1-1; 7 bases line up with TRBD1. The CDR3 sequence is 14 residues long. Germline CDR1 reads LNHDA; CDR2 reads SQIVND (reference sequence). V lost 4 bases to trimming and J lost 4 bases; unmatched junction nucleotides: 6. The CDR3 DNA follows: TGTGCCAGTAGTAACAGGGGATACGGCACTGAAGCTTTCTTT. This gives the protein CASSNRGYGTEAFF.

The chain is built from TRBV19 and TRBJ2-6; no clear D gene. Germline V gene lookup returns CDR1 LNHDA and CDR2 SQIVND (reference sequence). Trimming left V 1 base short and J 0 bases short, with 4 bases between. CDR3 length: 15 amino acids. The CDR3 sequence: CASSIAHSGANVLTF. The CDR3 coding sequence is TGTGCCAGTAGTATAGCTCACTCTGGGGCCAACGTCCTGACTTTC. Combining the CDR3 with reference TRBV19 and TRBJ2-6 gives the whole variable domain DGGITQSPKYLFRKEGQNVTLSCEQNLNHDAMYWYRQDPGQGLRLIYYSQIVNDFQKGDIAEGYSVSREKKESFPLTVTSAQKNPTAFYLCASSIAHSGANVLTFGAGSRLTVL.

The chain carries TRBV19 and TRBJ2-1; the D gene is possibly TRBD1 (5 bases). This CDR3 is built from 12 residues. Trimming left V 5 bases short and J 7 bases short, with 9 bases between. In germline, CDR1 is LNHDA, CDR2 SQIVND (reference sequence). The DNA for the CDR3 is TGTGCCAGTAGTCAAAACAGGAATGAGCAGTTCTTC. Amino acids: CASSQNRNEQFF.

The chain is built from TRBV14 and TRBJ2-1, with 13 bases aligning to TRBD2. Germline V CDR1 and CDR2: SGHDN, FVKESK. This CDR3 has 16 amino acids. Trimming took 3 bases from V and 3 from J; bases not matched to a gene: 2. As DNA, the CDR3 is TGTGCCAGCAGCCAGGGACTAGCGGGGTTCTACAATGAGCAGTTCTTC. Amino acid sequence: CASSQGLAGFYNEQFF.

This clone is a singleton in its sample. This chain joins TRBV19 and TRBJ2-7, with D possibly called TRBD1 or TRBD2 (6 bases each). Germline assignment: CDR1 LNHDA and CDR2 SQIVND (reference sequence). Trimming stripped 3 bases from V and 5 bases from J, with 20 bases between. This CDR3 region has 16 residues. CDR3 amino acids: CASSITLGGHRDEQYF. The DNA for the CDR3 is TGTGCCAGTAGTATCACCCTCGGGGGACACCGGGACGAGCAGTACTTC.

This clone was seen a handful of times. The chain recombines TRBV7-7 with TRBJ2-2; D remains unclear. Trimming took 8 bases from V and 0 from J, leaving 16 bases between them. This CDR3 is 16 amino acids long. Germline loops: CDR1 SSHAT, CDR2 FNYEAQ (reference sequence). CDR3 amino acids: CASSLTGPPNTGELFF. The CDR3 nucleotides are TGTGCCAGCTCACTCACGGGTCCACCGAACACCGGGGAGCTGTTTTTT.

This clone was counted between two and nine times. This chain joins TRBV1 and TRBJ1-1. TRBV1 is labeled a pseudogene. This CDR3 is built from 14 residues. The CDR3 sequence is CASSRVPDFTEAFF. CDR3 DNA: TGCGCCAGCAGCCGTGTCCCCGACTTCACTGAAGCTTTCTTT.

This chain links TRBV6-8 with TRBJ2-6, with 7 positions matching TRBD1. The CDR3 contains 15 residues. The germline V gene encodes CDR1 MNHGY and CDR2 SAAAGT. V shed 10 bases and J 4 bases; nucleotides not matched to a gene: 10. CDR3 region: CAITPGQKGANVLTF. The CDR3, as DNA: TGTGCCATTACACCGGGACAGAAAGGGGCCAACGTCCTGACTTTC.

The table lists this clone with a few counts. This chain uses TRBV5-1 with TRBJ2-5; 10 bases are a match to TRBD2. There are 17 residues in the CDR3. CDR1 and CDR2 from the germline V gene are SGHRS and YFSETQ. Trimming at V came to 4 bases and at J to 0 bases, leaving 9 bases not matched to a gene. The CDR3 is CASSGSGGAFYQETQYF. CDR3 sequence (DNA): TGCGCCAGCAGCGGCAGCGGGGGGGCCTTCTACCAAGAGACCCAGTACTTC.

V usage is TRBV15 and J usage is TRBJ2-5, with 13 bases fitting TRBD2. This CDR3 spans 17 amino acids. The junction had 3 bases not matched to a gene; V was cut back by 1 base and J by 1 base. CDR1 is LNHNV, CDR2 YYDKDF, per germline (reference sequence). For the CDR3, the DNA is TGTGCCACCAGCAGAGGGACTAGCGGGGGTTTCCAAGAGACCCAGTACTTC. Translating gives CATSRGTSGGFQETQYF.

This clone counts as large. The chain couples TRBV9 to TRBJ2-1, with 8 bases aligning to TRBD2. The germline V gene encodes CDR1 SGDLS and CDR2 YYNGEE. The CDR3 length is 13 residues. The J segment lost 5 bases and the V segment lost 6 bases, leaving 4 bases of the junction unmatched. CDR3 DNA: TGTGCCAGCACCCCGGGGGGGAACAATGAGCAGTTCTTC. It translates to CASTPGGNNEQFF.

The chain carries TRBV25-1 and TRBJ1-1, with TRBD1 matching 7 bases. The CDR3 covers 15 residues. Germline trimming cut 2 bases from V and 1 base from J; bases unmatched to any gene: 4. CDR1 is MGHDK and CDR2 is SYGVNS in the germline V gene. The CDR3 sequence: CASSELGQPNTEAFF. In DNA form, the CDR3 reads TGTGCCAGCAGTGAACTGGGACAGCCGAACACTGAAGCTTTCTTT. Full variable domain (remainder filled in from reference TRBV25-1 and TRBJ1-1): EADIYQTPRYLVIGTGKKITLECSQTMGHDKMYWYQQDPGMELHLIHYSYGVNSTEKGDLSSESTVSRIRTEHFPLTLESARPSHTSQYLCASSELGQPNTEAFFGQGTRLTVV.

The chain joins TRBV18 to TRBJ1-1; D might be TRBD1 (5 bases). The CDR3 sequence is 16 residues long. The V end lost 3 bases, the J end lost 0 bases, and 14 bases lay between the germline ends. Germline V gene lookup returns CDR1 KGHSH and CDR2 LQKENI. The DNA of the CDR3 is TGTGCCAGCTCACCCCTGGGGGGGTTCATGAACACTGAAGCTTTCTTT. It encodes CASSPLGGFMNTEAFF.

J is TRBJ1-6 and V is TRBV25-1, with TRBD1 as a possible D gene (6 bases). Deletions cut 6 bases from V and 8 bases from J, with 17 bases between. This CDR3 is 15 amino acids long. Germline values: CDR1 MGHDK, CDR2 SYGVNS. The CDR3 loop reads CASSDTGHAYSPLHF. In nucleotides, the CDR3 is TGTGCCAGCAGCGACACAGGGCACGCGTATTCACCCCTCCACTTT.

The chain couples TRBV29-1 to TRBJ1-2, with a weak D call TRBD1 (5 bases). The CDR3 contains 14 residues. V was pared by 4 bases and J by 4 bases, with 16 bases between. Germline CDR1 is SQVTM and CDR2 is ANQGSEA. Here the CDR3 DNA reads TGCAGCGTTGGGGACTACTACAATCCCTATGGCTACACCTTC. As protein: CSVGDYYNPYGYTF.

The chain joins TRBV19 to TRBJ1-2, with 11 positions matching TRBD1. The CDR3 spans 14 residues. Trimming removed 6 bases from V and 8 bases from J; junction bases left unmatched: 8. Germline CDR1 LNHDA, CDR2 SQIVND (reference sequence). The CDR3 region is CASSPDRGREGYTF. CDR3 coding DNA: TGTGCCAGTAGCCCGGACAGGGGGCGCGAAGGCTACACCTTC.